This TCR beta chain was sequenced during a study of cytomegalovirus exposure and HLA in healthy donors. Study-wide findings and caveats: Donors were assumed by presence/absence analyses to have roughly uniform sequencing depth. Reportedly, cytomegalovirus status was diagnosed with high sensitivity and specificity.

Comment on this clone: Its target is unknown.

The J segment lost 5 bases and the V segment lost 2 bases, leaving 4 bases of the junction unmatched. This CDR3 contains 13 residues. Per the germline V gene, CDR1 is GTSNPN and CDR2 is SVGIG (reference sequence). Use of 60 Vbeta and 13 Jbeta primers characterized the PCR. Source study methods: Later analysis identified roughly 82 million unique TCR beta chains, about 10 million shared. Here immunoSEQ multiplex PCR was the method, and the copy in TCRdb shows in-frame clones only, minus some. V and J calls and clone size are those listed in that table; D and trimming were worked out from the DNA. In the table there are about 130,000 clones, 65% to 90% of which are singletons.

Sequencing used PBMCs. The clonotype originates from a girl aged 2 to 9 in good health and CMV-seronegative. V and J are TRBV30 and TRBJ2-7; 9 nucleotides match TRBD1. CDR3 DNA sequence: TGTGCCTGGAGTACCGGACAGGGGCACGAGCAGTACTTC. Residues: CAWSTGQGHEQYF.